The rows below give T cell receptor beta chains drawn from one sample of a study of blood T cell repertoires in COVID-19. The assay was immunoSEQ multiplex PCR, and TCRdb's table has in-frame clones only and misses some. The data show about 190,000 clones, roughly nine tenths seen once. The sample taken for sequencing was peripheral blood. These receptors were obtained from a man aged 35 to 55 with acute or convalescent COVID-19. Both conserved end residues are part of each CDR3.

j_call: TRBJ1-1
v_call: TRBV7-2
cdr3_aa: CASSLVVGADAFF

j_call: TRBJ2-1
v_call: TRBV29-1
cdr3_aa: CSVATSGGLSYNEQFF

j_call: TRBJ1-5
v_call: TRBV18
cdr3_aa: CASSPGQPQHF

j_call: TRBJ2-2
v_call: TRBV19
cdr3_aa: CASSNRMRGDTGELFF

j_call: TRBJ2-1
v_call: TRBV27
cdr3_aa: CASSLPSGTGYNEQFF

j_call: TRBJ2-1
v_call: TRBV6-5
cdr3_aa: CAAPPRDRVNEQFF

j_call: TRBJ2-5
v_call: TRBV18
cdr3_aa: CASSHTGYDETQYF

j_call: TRBJ2-3
v_call: TRBV7-9
cdr3_aa: CASSLLQGTDTQYF

j_call: TRBJ2-3
v_call: TRBV6-2/TRBV6-3
cdr3_aa: CASSYSSGLASTDTQYF

j_call: TRBJ2-3
v_call: TRBV11-3
cdr3_aa: CASSLGTGDTQYF

j_call: TRBJ2-2
v_call: TRBV19
cdr3_aa: CASRQWTGPGGELFF

j_call: TRBJ2-1
v_call: TRBV4-1
cdr3_aa: CASSQDPPPAGAYNEQFF

j_call: TRBJ1-2
v_call: TRBV2
cdr3_aa: CASRGTGEGYGYTF

j_call: TRBJ1-4
v_call: TRBV5-6
cdr3_aa: CASSNTGMAGEKLFF

j_call: TRBJ1-2
v_call: TRBV12-3/TRBV12-4
cdr3_aa: CASSFPGKYGYTF

j_call: TRBJ2-1
v_call: TRBV6-5
cdr3_aa: CASSPRGLEQFF

j_call: TRBJ2-2
v_call: TRBV2
cdr3_aa: CASKGGITGELFF

j_call: TRBJ1-5
v_call: TRBV6-1
cdr3_aa: CASSEASRPNQPQHF

j_call: TRBJ2-3
v_call: TRBV11-3
cdr3_aa: CASSSGSRTDTQYF

j_call: TRBJ1-2
v_call: TRBV10-3
cdr3_aa: CAISERRGDYGYTF

j_call: TRBJ2-7
v_call: TRBV7-2
cdr3_aa: CASSRDRNLKEQYF

j_call: TRBJ2-7
v_call: TRBV2
cdr3_aa: CASSGQGTSYEQYF

j_call: TRBJ2-4
v_call: TRBV6-2/TRBV6-3
cdr3_aa: CASSPRGQGEVNIQYF

j_call: TRBJ1-3
v_call: TRBV4-1
cdr3_aa: CASSQHWDRGEGNTIYF

j_call: TRBJ2-2
v_call: TRBV14
cdr3_aa: CASSQLLDTGELFF

j_call: TRBJ2-5
v_call: TRBV7-2
cdr3_aa: CASRGKGGGIETQYF

j_call: TRBJ1-2
v_call: TRBV30
cdr3_aa: CAWKFYRGYGYTF

j_call: TRBJ2-5
v_call: TRBV6-2/TRBV6-3
cdr3_aa: CASSYFGGTQYF

j_call: TRBJ2-7
v_call: TRBV7-2
cdr3_aa: CASSSDTVRDEQYF

j_call: TRBJ2-3
v_call: TRBV13
cdr3_aa: CASSLRTSGGRTDTQYF

j_call: TRBJ1-1
v_call: TRBV5-8
cdr3_aa: CASSLRQPEAFF

j_call: TRBJ1-3
v_call: TRBV15
cdr3_aa: CATSSPDSSGNTIYF

j_call: TRBJ1-2
v_call: TRBV10-3
cdr3_aa: CAISEKDSAERTTRAHLGGYTF

j_call: TRBJ1-5
v_call: TRBV30
cdr3_aa: CAWSPGWDSNQPQHF

j_call: TRBJ2-1
v_call: TRBV18
cdr3_aa: CASSPTSGGPNEQFF